Each of the 5 T cell receptor beta chains below was sequenced from the same sample in a study of post-analysis software for immune sequencing data. Unique molecular identifiers were built into the TCR beta cDNA libraries. Each CDR3 protein gets one entry after TCRdb re-called the PCR reads with MiXCR. The sample shows roughly 730,000 distinct CDR3 sequences, approximately 30% of them seen only once. These receptors have no identified antigens. Study-level findings and limits: Controls showed lower frequencies than patients for five TRBV segments, and TRBV5-6, TRBV5-1 and TRBV20-1 were among these.

Sequenced: blood. The receptors here all came from a girl aged 5 to 17 with multiple sclerosis.

The rearrangement joins TRBV14 to TRBJ1-5; D ambiguous. CDR1 is SGHDN and CDR2 is FVKESK in the germline V gene. The V end was cut by 1 base, the J end by 6 bases, with 7 bases between. CDR3 size: 13 residues. CDR3 DNA: TGTGCCAGCAGCCAAGGTCTCAGTCAGCCCCAGCATTTT. This codes for CASSQGLSQPQHF.

The table lists this clonotype with a few counts. This chain connects TRBV5-1 to TRBJ2-3, with TRBD2 matching over 15 bases. V shed 0 bases and J 5 bases; nucleotides not matched to a gene: 7. The V gene's germline CDR1 is SGHRS and CDR2 YFSETQ. This CDR3 has 18 amino acids. In DNA, the CDR3 is TGCGCCAGCAGCTTGGCACCGGGACTAGCGGGAGGAGGAGATACGCAGTATTTT. This sequence encodes CASSLAPGLAGGGDTQYF.

Turning to this clonotype: This may come from a read error, since a much larger clone is one base off. This sequence joins TRBV5-1 and TRBJ2-1; 9 bases fit TRBD1. The J call may be mistaken, given a closer DNA end match to TRBJ2-7. The CDR3 sequence is 14 residues long. Germline-derived CDR1 and CDR2 are SGHRS and YFSETQ. The CDR3 coding sequence is TGCGCCAGCAGCACCGAGACAGGGGGCTACGAGCAGTACTTC. Protein product: CASSTETGGYEQYF.

This clonotype was found many times. The chain combines TRBV20-1 with TRBJ2-1; 7 bases map to TRBD2. The V and J ends lost 3 bases and 5 bases, in that order; junction bases with no gene match: 4. The CDR3 sequence is 13 residues long. Germline loops: CDR1 DFQATT, CDR2 SNEGSKA (reference sequence). The CDR3, as DNA: TGCAGTGCTAGCACTAGCGCCCACAATGAGCAGTTCTTC. It is translated as CSASTSAHNEQFF.

The chain employs TRBV9 and TRBJ2-5, with D uncertain. The CDR3 consists of 13 residues. Germline assignment: CDR1 SGDLS and CDR2 YYNGEE. The germline V and J ends were trimmed by 2 bases and 5 bases, with 10 bases remaining between them. As DNA, the CDR3 is TGTGCCAGCAGCGTGGCCCTCGGGGAGACCCAGTACTTC. It codes for CASSVALGETQYF.